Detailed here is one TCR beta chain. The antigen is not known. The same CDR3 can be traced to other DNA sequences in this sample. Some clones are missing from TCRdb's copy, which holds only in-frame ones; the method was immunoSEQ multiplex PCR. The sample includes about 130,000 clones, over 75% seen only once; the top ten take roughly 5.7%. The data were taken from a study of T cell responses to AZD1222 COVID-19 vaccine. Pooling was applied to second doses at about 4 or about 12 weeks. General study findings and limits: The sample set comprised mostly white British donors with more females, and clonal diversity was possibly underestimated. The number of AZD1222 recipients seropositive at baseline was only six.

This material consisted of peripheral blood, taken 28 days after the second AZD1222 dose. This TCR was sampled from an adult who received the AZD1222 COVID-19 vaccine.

The CDR3 DNA reads as TGTGCCTGGGCCAGCGGTAATGAGCAGTTCTTC. This gives the protein CAWASGNEQFF. The chain carries TRBV30 and TRBJ2-1, with a possible D match to TRBD2 (5 bases). The germline V gene encodes CDR1 GTSNPN and CDR2 SVGIG (reference sequence). Trimming removed 5 bases at V and 7 bases at J, with 9 bases between. CDR3 length: 11 amino acids.